These 15 T cell receptor beta chains came from one sample sequenced in a study of T cell repertoires in cytomegalovirus infection. These receptors lack a known antigen. In TCRdb, the reads were re-called with MiXCR into one record per CDR3 protein. The sample carries approximately 1,000,000 distinct CDR3 sequences, roughly 31% recorded once. The starting material was cultured CD8+ T cells from PBMCs, obtained from culture after CMV antigen stimulation. These TCRs come from a human donor in good health (CMV status not recorded). Some clones in this sample may be carry-over from other donors' samples.

This clonotype was observed a single time. A junction boundary mismatches the germline segment, possibly from a read error. The rearrangement links TRBV7-2 to TRBJ2-2, with D possibly TRBD2 on 5 matching bases. This CDR3 has 18 amino acids. Per germline, CDR1 SGHTA and CDR2 FQGNSA. This CDR3 is CASSLAAQTTGLPGEQFF. CDR3 nucleotides: TGTGCCAGCAGCTTAGCCGCCCAGACGACGGGTCTCCCCGGGGAGCAGTTTTTT.

This clonotype was found a few times. The chain employs TRBV7-6 and TRBJ1-6; a weak D match, TRBD1 (6 bases). In germline, CDR1 is SGHVS, CDR2 FNYEAQ. V was shortened by 6 bases and J by 8 bases, with 20 bases between the two germline ends. This CDR3 contains 16 residues. As DNA, the CDR3 is TGTGCCAGCAGTCCACCGGCCAGGGACATCTATTCACCCCTCCACTTT. Encoded protein: CASSPPARDIYSPLHF.

This clonotype was recorded a few times. J is TRBJ2-1 and V is TRBV7-9; D might be TRBD1 or TRBD2, each matching 6 bases. V lost 4 bases, J lost 8 bases, and 12 bases lay in between. The germline V gene has CDR1 SEHNR and CDR2 FQNEAQ (reference sequence). The CDR3 covers 13 residues. CDR3 sequence reads: CASSSGANDEQFF. The CDR3 coding sequence is TGTGCCAGCAGCTCGGGGGCAAACGATGAGCAGTTCTTC.

The CDR3 protein is CASLLAGGEQYF. The DNA of the CDR3 is TGTGCCAGCTTACTAGCGGGGGGCGAGCAGTACTTC. The gene calls are TRBV7-9 and TRBJ2-7, with TRBD2 matching over 12 bases. Germline loops: CDR1 SEHNR, CDR2 FQNEAQ (reference sequence). Trimming removed 8 bases from V and 6 bases from J; junction bases left unmatched: 2. The CDR3 is 12 amino acids.

This clonotype has ten or more counts. The V gene is TRBV9, the J gene TRBJ2-2; TRBD1 might be the D (5 bases). The V end was cut by 4 bases, the J end by 0 bases, with 19 bases between. Per the germline V gene, CDR1 is SGDLS and CDR2 is YYNGEE. The CDR3 is 18 amino acids. DNA of the CDR3: TGTGCCAGCAGCTGGACAAGGGCCGAGGCCTCGAACACCGGGGAGCTGTTTTTT. Its translation is CASSWTRAEASNTGELFF.

This clonotype showed up just a few times. The chain employs TRBV7-9 and TRBJ2-2; 9 positions match TRBD2. CDR1 is SEHNR, CDR2 FQNEAQ, per germline (reference sequence). This CDR3 is 20 amino acids long. J gave up 3 bases and V 1 base, and 15 bases lay outside the gene matches. The CDR3 protein is CASSLDRLAGRKVYTGELFF. The DNA of the CDR3 is TGTGCCAGCAGCTTAGATCGGCTAGCGGGGCGGAAGGTATACACCGGGGAGCTGTTTTTT.

V usage is TRBV10-3 and J usage is TRBJ2-3; 7 bases align to TRBD2. V trimming: 3 bases; J trimming: 5 bases; junction bases outside the gene matches: 8. This CDR3 comprises 15 residues. Germline CDR1 and CDR2: ENHRY and SYGVKD. The CDR3 DNA reads as TGTGCCATCAGTGACACGGATGGCGGGGGAGATACGCAGTATTTT. Residues: CAISDTDGGGDTQYF.

The chain carries TRBV4-1 and TRBJ2-1; 13 nucleotides align to TRBD2. The trim removed 1 base at V and 7 bases at J, leaving 7 bases unmatched. CDR3 length equals 17 residues. Per germline, CDR1 MGHRA and CDR2 YSYEKL. In DNA form, the CDR3 reads TGCGCCAGCAGCCAAGTAGGCGGACTAGCGGGGGAAAATGAGCAGTTCTTC. Its protein product is CASSQVGGLAGENEQFF.

The rearrangement joins TRBV9 to TRBJ2-5, with D perhaps being TRBD1 or TRBD2 (6 bases each). V lost 6 bases and J lost 5, with 11 bases in between. CDR1 is SGDLS, CDR2 YYNGEE, per germline. The CDR3 runs to 12 residues. As DNA, the CDR3 is TGTGCCAGCACCGGGGGCGAGGAGACCCAGTACTTC. Translated: CASTGGEETQYF. The entire variable domain, with the rest obtained from reference TRBV9 and TRBJ2-5, is as follows: DSGVTQTPKHLITATGQRVTLRCSPRSGDLSVYWYQQSLDQGLQFLIQYYNGEERAKGNILERFSAQQFPDLHSELNLSSLELGDSALYFCASTGGEETQYFGPGTRLLVL.

This clonotype was counted between two and nine times. The chain recombines TRBV6-5 with TRBJ2-1; 11 bases are a match to TRBD2. The germline CDR1 and CDR2 sequences are MNHEY and SVGAGI. The V and J ends lost 2 bases and 7 bases, in that order; junction bases with no gene match: 4. This CDR3 region has 15 residues. This CDR3 reads CASSYLPSGGNEQFF. DNA for the CDR3: TGTGCCAGCAGTTACCTACCTAGCGGGGGGAATGAGCAGTTCTTC.

This chain uses TRBV5-4 with TRBJ2-3; 8 nucleotides agree with TRBD2. CDR3 size: 16 residues. Germline values: CDR1 SGHNT, CDR2 YYREEE (reference sequence). With V trimmed by 5 bases and J by 2 bases, 10 bases remained unmatched. CDR3 sequence (DNA): TGTGCCAGCAGTCTATCCCGGGGGGGAGACACAGATACGCAGTATTTT. Amino acids: CASSLSRGGDTDTQYF. Complete variable domain (other parts from reference TRBV5-4 and TRBJ2-3): ETGVTQSPTHLIKTRGQQVTLRCSSQSGHNTVSWYQQALGQGPQFIFQYYREEENGRGNFPPRFSGLQFPNYSSELNVNALELDDSALYLCASSLSRGGDTDTQYFGPGTRLTVL.

V usage is TRBV20-1 and J usage is TRBJ1-6, with 11 nucleotides matching TRBD1. The V gene end was trimmed by 1 base and the J gene end by 8 bases; junction bases not matched to a gene: 19. Germline CDR1 and CDR2: DFQATT and SNEGSKA (reference sequence). The CDR3 is made up of 20 amino acids. The CDR3 region is CSARAAGTGGKVSGYSPLHF. CDR3 sequence (DNA): TGCAGTGCTAGAGCCGCGGGGACAGGGGGAAAAGTCTCGGGTTATTCACCCCTCCACTTT.

This clonotype came up a few times. This rearrangement joins TRBV12-3 or TRBV12-4 to TRBJ1-5; maybe TRBD1 (6 bases). This CDR3 region has 14 residues. The V and J ends lost 5 bases and 5 bases respectively, with 13 bases between them. In DNA form, the CDR3 reads TGTGCCAGCAGTACCGGACAGTCCTATCAGCCCCAGCATTTT. Residues: CASSTGQSYQPQHF.

This clonotype came up a few times. The chain is built from TRBV19 and TRBJ1-3; no clear D gene. Germline V lookup: CDR1 LNHDA, CDR2 SQIVND (reference sequence). CDR3 length: 17 residues. Trimming took 11 bases from V and 0 from J, leaving 23 bases between them. The CDR3 here is CAASSIFAESSGNTIYF. DNA of the CDR3: TGTGCCGCCAGTAGTATTTTCGCGGAAAGCTCTGGAAACACCATATATTTT.

The chain carries TRBV27 and TRBJ2-7; D remains unclear. The germline V gene encodes CDR1 MNHEY and CDR2 SMNVEV (reference sequence). Trimming shortened V by 6 bases and J by 7 bases, and 10 bases separated the two germline ends. CDR3 length: 11 amino acids. The CDR3 spells CASSRFGEQYF. In DNA, the CDR3 is TGTGCCAGCAGCCGTTTTGGGGAGCAGTACTTC.